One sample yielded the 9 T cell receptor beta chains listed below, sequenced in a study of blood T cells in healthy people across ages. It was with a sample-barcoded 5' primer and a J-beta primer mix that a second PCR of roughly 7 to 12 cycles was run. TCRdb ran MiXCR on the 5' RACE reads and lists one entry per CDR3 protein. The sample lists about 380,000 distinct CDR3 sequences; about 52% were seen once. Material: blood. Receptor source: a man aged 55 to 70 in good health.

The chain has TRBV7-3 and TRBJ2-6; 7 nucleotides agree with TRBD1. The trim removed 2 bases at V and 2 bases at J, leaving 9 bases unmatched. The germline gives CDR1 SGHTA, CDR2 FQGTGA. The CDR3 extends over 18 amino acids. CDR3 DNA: TGTGCCAGCAGCTTACACCATTCCCAGGGGGCTGGGGCCAACGTCCTGACTTTC. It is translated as CASSLHHSQGAGANVLTF.

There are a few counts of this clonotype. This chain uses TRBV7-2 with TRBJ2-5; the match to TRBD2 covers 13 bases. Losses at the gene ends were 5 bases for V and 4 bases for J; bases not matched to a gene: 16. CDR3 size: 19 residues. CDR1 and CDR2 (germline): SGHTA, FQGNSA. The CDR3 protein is CASSLDRRTSGRGGETQYF. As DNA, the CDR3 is TGTGCCAGCAGCCTGGACAGGCGAACTAGCGGGAGGGGTGGAGAGACCCAGTACTTC.

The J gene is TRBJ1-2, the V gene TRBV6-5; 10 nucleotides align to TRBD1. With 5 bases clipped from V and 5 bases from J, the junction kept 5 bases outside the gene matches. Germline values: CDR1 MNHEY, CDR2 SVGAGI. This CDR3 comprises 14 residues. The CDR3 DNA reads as TGTGCCAGCAGTCGACAGGGGGCTTGGTATGGCTACACCTTC. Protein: CASSRQGAWYGYTF.

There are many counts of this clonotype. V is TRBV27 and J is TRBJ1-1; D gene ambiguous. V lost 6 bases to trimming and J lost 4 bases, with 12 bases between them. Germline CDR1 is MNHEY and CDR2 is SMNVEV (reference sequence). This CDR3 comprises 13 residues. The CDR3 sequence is CASSPRPGTEAFF. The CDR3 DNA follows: TGTGCCAGCAGCCCCCGGCCAGGCACTGAAGCTTTCTTT.

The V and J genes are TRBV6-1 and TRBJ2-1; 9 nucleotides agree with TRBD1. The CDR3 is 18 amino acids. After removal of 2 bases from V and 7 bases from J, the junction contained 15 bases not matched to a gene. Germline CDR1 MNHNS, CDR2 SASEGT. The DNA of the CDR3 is TGTGCCAGCAGTGAATGGATTCTTTTGGGACAGGGCTCGAATGAGCAGTTCTTC. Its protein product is CASSEWILLGQGSNEQFF.

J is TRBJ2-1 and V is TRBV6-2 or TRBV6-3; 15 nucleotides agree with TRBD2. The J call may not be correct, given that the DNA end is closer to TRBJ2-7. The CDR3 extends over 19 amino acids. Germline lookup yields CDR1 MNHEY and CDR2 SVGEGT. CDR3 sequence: CASSYPGTSGRNLYNEQYF. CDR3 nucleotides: TGTGCCAGCAGTTACCCCGGGACTAGCGGGAGGAACCTTTACAATGAGCAGTACTTC.

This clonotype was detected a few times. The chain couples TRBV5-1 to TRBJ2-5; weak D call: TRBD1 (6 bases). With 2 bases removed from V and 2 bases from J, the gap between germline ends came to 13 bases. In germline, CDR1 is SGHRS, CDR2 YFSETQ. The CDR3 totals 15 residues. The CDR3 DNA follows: TGCGCCAGCAGCTTTGACAGGACGAGGCAAGAGACCCAGTACTTC. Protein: CASSFDRTRQETQYF.

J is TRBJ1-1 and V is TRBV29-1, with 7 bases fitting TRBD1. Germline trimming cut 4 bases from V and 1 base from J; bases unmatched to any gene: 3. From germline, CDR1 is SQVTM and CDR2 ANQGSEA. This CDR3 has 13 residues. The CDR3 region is CSVGDSWNTEAFF. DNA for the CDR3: TGCAGCGTTGGGGACAGCTGGAACACTGAAGCTTTCTTT.

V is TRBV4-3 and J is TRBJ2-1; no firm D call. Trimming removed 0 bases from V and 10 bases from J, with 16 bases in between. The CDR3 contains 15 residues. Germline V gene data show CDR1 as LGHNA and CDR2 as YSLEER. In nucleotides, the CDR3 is TGCGCCAGCAGCCAAGATAGGCGCAGCGCTCCCGAGCAGTTCTTC. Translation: CASSQDRRSAPEQFF.